This TCR beta chain was sequenced for a study of CD8 T cells in Susac syndrome. The authors reverse transcribed 0.5 to 1 ug RNA with random hexamers. Amplification of TCR beta CDR3 was carried out by immunoSEQ multiplex PCR, which covered 54 Vbeta and 13 Jbeta segments. TCRdb ran MiXCR on the immunoSEQ multiplex PCR reads and lists one entry per CDR3 protein. The table lists around 80,000 distinct CDR3 sequences, about 95% of them singletons, with around 0.41% in the top ten. Germline-derived CDR1 and CDR2 are LNHNV and YYDKDF (reference sequence). V was pared by 0 bases and J by 2 bases, with 12 bases between. CDR3 length: 16 residues.

This receptor was taken from a human donor with Susac syndrome. This rearrangement joins TRBV15 to TRBJ2-3; a possible D gene is TRBD2 (6 bases). Sequenced: CD8+ T cells from PBMCs. The CDR3 DNA reads TGTGCCACCAGCAGAGATCGATTGCGGGACACAGATACGCAGTATTTT. Its protein is CATSRDRLRDTDTQYF.